These 4 T cell receptor beta chains were sequenced from one sample in a study of T-cell reconstitution after alpha-beta-depleted transplantation in children. Unique molecular identifiers tagged the TCRbeta library. TCRdb ran MiXCR on the PCR reads and lists one entry per CDR3 protein. Of approximately 270,000 distinct CDR3 sequences in the sample, 24% were seen once. Source: PBMCs, mostly from graft donor cells, taken 360 days after TCRalphabeta/CD19-depleted stem cell transplant. Receptors were obtained from a female patient aged 2 to 10 who had a stem cell transplant for congenital amegakaryocytic thrombocytopenia, so the T cells may come from the graft donor.

This clonotype was observed a handful of times. The genes are TRBV2 and TRBJ1-1; a weak D match, TRBD1 (5 bases). CDR3 size: 14 residues. V was shortened by 6 bases and J by 1 base, with 12 bases between the two germline ends. Germline values: CDR1 SNHLY, CDR2 FYNNEI. CDR3 sequence reads: CASRSGHANTEAFF. CDR3 in DNA: TGTGCCAGCAGATCAGGACACGCGAACACTGAAGCTTTCTTT.

This chain links TRBV28 with TRBJ2-3, with D unclear. Germline V gives CDR1 MDHEN, CDR2 SYDVKM. Trimming pared 5 bases from V and 1 base from J, leaving 13 bases between. CDR3 length: 15 amino acids. CDR3 coding DNA: TGTGCCAGCAGTCCTCCCCGGTGGGGCACAGATACGCAGTATTTT. It translates to CASSPPRWGTDTQYF.

This clonotype was seen a few times. The V call is TRBV5-1, the J call TRBJ1-2, with D unresolved. CDR1 and CDR2 (germline): SGHRS, YFSETQ. The V and J ends lost 0 bases and 7 bases respectively, with 10 bases between them. The CDR3 extends over 13 amino acids. CDR3: CASSLAGPGGYTF. The CDR3 DNA reads TGCGCCAGCAGCTTGGCCGGACCCGGTGGCTACACCTTC.

This chain links TRBV20-1 with TRBJ2-7; D gene uncertain. The CDR3 is 13 amino acids. V was pared by 3 bases and J by 4 bases, with 13 bases between. Germline CDR1 is DFQATT and CDR2 is SNEGSKA (reference sequence). In DNA form, the CDR3 reads TGCAGTGCTAGCTCAGGTTATGCATACGAGCAGTACTTC. Its translation is CSASSGYAYEQYF.